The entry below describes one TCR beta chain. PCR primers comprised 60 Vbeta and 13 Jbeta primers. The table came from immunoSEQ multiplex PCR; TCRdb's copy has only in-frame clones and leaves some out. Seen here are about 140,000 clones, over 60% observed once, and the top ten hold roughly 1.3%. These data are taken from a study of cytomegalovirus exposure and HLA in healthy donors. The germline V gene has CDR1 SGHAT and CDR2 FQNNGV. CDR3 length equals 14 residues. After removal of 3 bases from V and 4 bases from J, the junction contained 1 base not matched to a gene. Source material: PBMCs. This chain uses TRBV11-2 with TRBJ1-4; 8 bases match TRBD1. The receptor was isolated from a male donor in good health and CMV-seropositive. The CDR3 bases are TGTGCCAGCAGCTTCACAGGGGGTAATGAAAAACTGTTTTTT. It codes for CASSFTGGNEKLFF.